Following are 20 T cell receptor beta chains from one sample sequenced in a study. Cells sorted as Tregs were CD4+, CD25+ and CD127-/low. Adaptor-ligated barcode primers were used to amplify TRBV12-4/TRBJ1-2 clonotypes. TCRdb re-analysed the multiplex PCR reads in MiXCR, keeping a single row per CDR3 protein. The sample consists of 250 to 350 distinct CDR3 sequences, 16% of them appearing once. Sequencing was performed on tumor-infiltrating Tregs sorted from the breast tumor. The origin of the receptors is a female donor with breast cancer.

The chain has TRBV12-3 or TRBV12-4 and TRBJ1-2, with D uncertain. This CDR3 region has 14 residues. The V gene lost 6 bases and the J gene lost 4 bases, with 15 bases spanning the gap. In nucleotides, the CDR3 is TGTGCCAGCAGCCGTCCAGGAGGCGCCTATGGCTACACCTTC. The encoded protein is CASSRPGGAYGYTF.

This clonotype is classed as medium-sized (0.01 to 0.1%). The chain couples TRBV12-3 or TRBV12-4 to TRBJ1-2, with D possibly matching TRBD1 (5 bases). The V end was cut by 8 bases, the J end by 9 bases, with 13 bases between. CDR3 length: 11 amino acids. CDR3 bases: TGTGCCAGCGTCTACAGGTTTAGCTACACCTTC. It encodes CASVYRFSYTF.

By share, this clonotype ranks as large (0.1 to 1%). The chain links TRBV12-3 or TRBV12-4 to TRBJ1-2, with no clear D. CDR3 size: 13 residues. Between the trimmed V and J ends, which lost 7 bases and 5 bases, there was a span of 14 bases. The CDR3 here is CASTQNGGYGYTF. In DNA form, the CDR3 reads TGTGCCAGCACTCAAAACGGCGGATATGGCTACACCTTC.

By share, this clonotype ranks as large. The rearrangement uses TRBV12-3 or TRBV12-4 and TRBJ1-2; TRBD1 might be the D (5 bases). The CDR3 spans 14 residues. Trimming pared 6 bases from V and 4 bases from J, leaving 15 bases between. CDR3 amino acids: CASSRPGSAYGYTF. The CDR3 nucleotides are TGTGCCAGCAGCCGTCCAGGGAGCGCCTATGGCTACACCTTC.

Relative to its sample, this clonotype is large. The chain carries TRBV12-3 or TRBV12-4 and TRBJ1-2; the match to TRBD1 covers 8 bases. The CDR3 has 15 residues. V shed 5 bases, J shed 2 bases, and the junction held 7 bases outside the gene matches. CDR3 sequence reads: CASSPGQGLNYGYTF. The DNA of the CDR3 is TGTGCCAGCAGTCCAGGACAGGGCCTCAACTATGGCTACACCTTC.

The chain links TRBV12-3 or TRBV12-4 to TRBJ1-2; 7 nucleotides align to TRBD1. The J segment lost 9 bases and the V segment lost 1 base, leaving 8 bases of the junction unmatched. The CDR3 runs to 14 residues. The chain's CDR3 is CASSLDLEGQSYTF. In DNA form, the CDR3 reads TGTGCCAGCAGTTTAGATTTGGAGGGACAGAGCTACACCTTC.

In its sample, this clonotype is large. The J gene is TRBJ1-2, the V gene TRBV12-5, with 8 bases matching TRBD1. With 6 bases clipped from V and 5 bases from J, the junction kept 5 bases outside the gene matches. The CDR3 is 13 amino acids. Germline V gene data show CDR1 as LGHNT and CDR2 as FRNRAP. The CDR3 DNA reads TGTGCTAGTGGGAAGGGACAGGCATATGGCTACACCTTC. It yields the protein CASGKGQAYGYTF.

By share, this clonotype ranks as large. The rearrangement joins TRBV12-3 or TRBV12-4 to TRBJ1-2, with unresolved D. This CDR3 has 11 amino acids. Trimming left V 2 bases short and J 8 bases short, with 6 bases between. The CDR3 nucleotides read TGTGCCAGCAGTTTACGGCAGGGCTACACCTTC. This codes for CASSLRQGYTF.

By sample fraction, this clonotype is medium-sized. J is TRBJ1-2 and V is TRBV12-3 or TRBV12-4; D remains ambiguous. V dropped 1 base and J dropped 4 bases, with 7 bases sitting between them. This CDR3 region has 13 residues. The CDR3, as DNA: TGTGCCAGCAGTTTAGGAGGACTCTATGGCTACACCTTC. Translated: CASSLGGLYGYTF.

This clonotype ranks as hyperexpanded. V and J are TRBV12-3 or TRBV12-4 and TRBJ1-2; D not resolved. V was cut by 0 bases and J by 4 bases, with 9 bases left in between. This CDR3 is built from 14 residues. CDR3 coding DNA: TGTGCCAGCAGTTTAGCCGACGGATCCTATGGCTACACCTTC. Translated: CASSLADGSYGYTF.

In its sample, this clonotype ranks as large. The chain recombines TRBV12-3 or TRBV12-4 with TRBJ1-2; D unclear. V was shortened by 5 bases and J by 0 bases, with 4 bases between the two germline ends. CDR3 length: 12 amino acids. The CDR3, as DNA: TGTGCCAGCAGTACTCCTAACTATGGCTACACCTTC. It yields the protein CASSTPNYGYTF.

The rearrangement joins TRBV12-3 or TRBV12-4 to TRBJ1-2; TRBD1 matches at 8 bases. V gave up 6 bases and J gave up 7 bases; unmatched junction bases: 7. The CDR3 runs to 13 residues. This chain's CDR3 is CASRRDRGFGYTF. The CDR3 nucleotides read TGTGCCAGCAGGCGAGACAGGGGCTTTGGCTACACCTTC.

The chain has TRBV12-3 or TRBV12-4 and TRBJ1-2; TRBD1 matches 7 bases. J lost 5 bases, V lost 3 bases, and 15 bases had no gene match. The CDR3 runs 17 residues. The CDR3 region is CASSFKAGTEGLYGYTF. DNA for the CDR3: TGTGCCAGCAGTTTTAAAGCCGGGACAGAAGGCCTGTATGGCTACACCTTC.

This clonotype is judged large. The chain carries TRBV12-3 or TRBV12-4 and TRBJ1-2, with TRBD1 as a possible D gene (5 bases). The ends were cut back, 3 bases at V and 9 bases at J, with 14 bases in the middle. This CDR3 contains 13 residues. The CDR3 sequence is CASSFPGPGSYTF. CDR3 nucleotide sequence: TGTGCCAGCAGTTTCCCAGGGCCCGGTAGCTACACCTTC.

By sample fraction, this clonotype is hyperexpanded. The chain recombines TRBV12-3 or TRBV12-4 with TRBJ1-2, with D perhaps matching TRBD1 (5 bases). The CDR3 contains 12 residues. Deletions cut 5 bases from V and 5 bases from J, with 9 bases between. The CDR3 sequence is CASSRDRYGYTF. In DNA, the CDR3 is TGTGCCAGCAGTCGGGACCGATATGGCTACACCTTC.

By frequency in the sample, this clonotype is large. The rearrangement links TRBV12-3 or TRBV12-4 to TRBJ1-2, with D unclear. The CDR3 length is 13 residues. V was trimmed by 1 base and J by 3 bases, leaving 6 bases between them. The CDR3 DNA sequence: TGTGCCAGCAGTTTAGGGACGGACTATGGCTACACCTTC. Protein sequence: CASSLGTDYGYTF.

By frequency in the sample, this clonotype is large. The chain combines TRBV12-3 or TRBV12-4 with TRBJ1-2, with TRBD1 identical over 10 bases. The CDR3 is made up of 14 amino acids. V lost 1 base, J lost 7 bases, and 3 bases stayed unmatched. The CDR3 nucleotides are TGTGCCAGCAGTTTAGGGGACAGGGGCTTTGGCTACACCTTC. Its protein is CASSLGDRGFGYTF.

This clonotype is termed medium-sized. The chain uses TRBV12-3 or TRBV12-4 and TRBJ1-2; D may be TRBD1 (5 bases). The CDR3 consists of 14 residues. Between the trimmed V and J ends, which lost 6 bases and 4 bases, there was a span of 15 bases. In DNA, the CDR3 is TGTGCCAGCAGCCCCTCCGGGACCCTCTATGGCTACACCTTC. Residues: CASSPSGTLYGYTF.

The chain uses TRBV12-3 or TRBV12-4 and TRBJ1-2; 8 bases fit TRBD1. The CDR3 runs 14 residues. J gave up 8 bases and V 6 bases, and 11 bases lay outside the gene matches. The CDR3 reads CASSPQDRARGYTF. The DNA of the CDR3 is TGTGCCAGCAGCCCTCAGGACAGGGCGCGCGGCTACACCTTC.

Judged by abundance, this clonotype is large. The chain carries TRBV12-3 or TRBV12-4 and TRBJ1-2; the D is unclear. The V end was cut by 7 bases, the J end by 5 bases, with 14 bases between. The CDR3 contains 13 residues. The CDR3: CASKPQAPYGYTF. The CDR3 coding sequence is TGTGCCAGCAAACCGCAGGCTCCTTATGGCTACACCTTC.